These 12 T cell receptor beta chains were all obtained from the same sample, sequenced in a study of cytomegalovirus exposure and HLA in healthy donors. The study ran its PCR with 60 Vbeta and 13 Jbeta primers. The protocol was immunoSEQ multiplex PCR, while the TCRdb copy is restricted to in-frame clones and leaves out a portion. This sample's table reports 100,000 to 150,000 clones. Sequencing was carried out using PBMCs. These receptors were obtained from a woman in her thirties or forties in good health and CMV-seropositive.

The CDR3 nucleotides are TGTGCCAGCAGCTCCCTCTACGAGCAGTACTTC. Its translation: CASSSLYEQYF. The V gene is TRBV5-8, the J gene TRBJ2-7; D is undetermined. CDR1 is SGHTS, CDR2 YDEGEE, per germline. The CDR3 loop spans 11 amino acids. Trimming took off 3 bases at V and 3 bases at J, with 4 bases between the two ends. The whole variable domain, filled in from reference TRBV5-8 and TRBJ2-7, reads EAGVTQSPTHLIKTRGQQATLRCSPISGHTSVYWYQQALGLGLQFLLWYDEGEERNRGNFPPRFSGRQFPNYSSELNVNALELEDSALYLCASSSLYEQYFGPGTRLTVT.

J is TRBJ2-3 and V is TRBV27; no clear D gene. The CDR3 length is 17 residues. Trimming took off 3 bases at V and 0 bases at J, with 16 bases between the two ends. CDR1 MNHEY and CDR2 SMNVEV come from the germline V gene (reference sequence). CDR3 nucleotides: TGTGCCAGCAGTTTTAGGTGGCCGGGTCCTAGCACAGATACGCAGTATTTT. This translates into CASSFRWPGPSTDTQYF.

The chain recombines TRBV11-2 with TRBJ2-5; D remains unclear. Trimming removed 3 bases from V and 5 bases from J, with 10 bases in between. The V gene's germline CDR1 is SGHAT and CDR2 FQNNGV. CDR3 size: 13 residues. CDR3 amino acids: CASSFGVKETQYF. The CDR3 DNA sequence: TGTGCCAGCAGCTTCGGAGTTAAGGAGACCCAGTACTTC. Full variable domain (outside the CDR3, taken from reference TRBV11-2 and TRBJ2-5): EAGVAQSPRYKIIEKRQSVAFWCNPISGHATLYWYQQILGQGPKLLIQFQNNGVVDDSQLPKDRFSAERLKGVDSTLKIQPAKLEDSAVYLCASSFGVKETQYFGPGTRLLVL.

The CDR3 loop reads CASSAGAKNIQYF. In nucleotides, the CDR3 is TGTGCCAGCAGTGCGGGGGCCAAAAACATTCAGTACTTC. The chain combines TRBV2 with TRBJ2-4, with D maybe TRBD2 (5 bases). Trimming pared 4 bases from V and 1 base from J, leaving 5 bases between. The CDR3 is 13 residues long. CDR1 is SNHLY and CDR2 is FYNNEI in the germline V gene. The variable domain in full, with the rest retrieved from reference TRBV2 and TRBJ2-4, is EPEVTQTPSHQVTQMGQEVILRCVPISNHLYFYWYRQILGQKVEFLVSFYNNEISEKSEIFDDQFSVERPDGSNFTLKIRSTKLEDSAMYFCASSAGAKNIQYFGAGTRLSVL.

The chain uses TRBV30 and TRBJ2-1, with D unresolved. V dropped 5 bases and J dropped 0 bases, with 11 bases sitting between them. Per the germline V gene, CDR1 is GTSNPN and CDR2 is SVGIG (reference sequence). This CDR3 spans 14 amino acids. CDR3 amino acids: CAWLMRNSYNEQFF. CDR3 in DNA: TGTGCCTGGTTAATGAGGAACTCCTACAATGAGCAGTTCTTC.

The J gene is TRBJ1-1, the V gene TRBV5-1; D remains unclear. Trimming took off 4 bases at V and 10 bases at J, with 11 bases between the two ends. The CDR3 is made up of 11 amino acids. CDR1 is SGHRS, CDR2 YFSETQ, per germline. The CDR3: CASSGADRAFF. The CDR3 coding sequence is TGCGCCAGCAGCGGAGCGGATCGAGCTTTCTTT.

This sequence joins TRBV6-5 and TRBJ1-1; TRBD1 agrees at 8 bases. The CDR3 length is 13 residues. Germline CDR1 reads MNHEY; CDR2 reads SVGAGI. V was clipped by 7 bases and J by 4 bases; unmatched bases: 5. CDR3 sequence: CASTGGLGTEAFF. CDR3 coding DNA: TGTGCCAGCACAGGGGGCTTGGGCACTGAAGCTTTCTTT.

This chain connects TRBV4-2 to TRBJ1-1; 8 bases are shared with TRBD1. Trimming took 4 bases from V and 2 from J; bases not matched to a gene: 9. The CDR3 runs 16 residues. Germline CDR1 LGHNA, CDR2 YNFKEQ. CDR3 bases: TGTGCCAGCAGCCGGGGCTCCGGGACAGGCAACACTGAAGCTTTCTTT. This gives the protein CASSRGSGTGNTEAFF.

J is TRBJ2-3 and V is TRBV7-2, with 8 positions matching TRBD2. V dropped 1 base and J dropped 3; count of bases not matched to a gene: 12. Germline V gene data show CDR1 as SGHTA and CDR2 as FQGNSA. This CDR3 is 18 amino acids long. The CDR3 region has the DNA TGTGCCAGCAGCTTAGATTCTAAGCGGGAGTCCTGGACAGATACGCAGTATTTT. This codes for CASSLDSKRESWTDTQYF.

The J gene is TRBJ2-3, the V gene TRBV27; D is possibly TRBD2 (5 bases). Between the trimmed V and J ends, which lost 3 bases and 3 bases, there was a span of 19 bases. CDR3 length: 17 residues. Germline CDR1 is MNHEY and CDR2 is SMNVEV (reference sequence). The CDR3 DNA follows: TGTGCCAGCAGTTTTGGGAGAGCGGCCCTGGGGACAGATACGCAGTATTTT. It yields the protein CASSFGRAALGTDTQYF.

The rearrangement links TRBV28 to TRBJ1-5, with D perhaps TRBD1 (6 bases). There are 17 residues in the CDR3. The V gene lost 6 bases and the J gene lost 2 bases, with 20 bases spanning the gap. CDR1 and CDR2 from the germline V gene are MDHEN and SYDVKM. The CDR3, as DNA: TGTGCCAGCAGGAAGCCCAGGGGAGGGTATCGCAATCAGCCCCAGCATTTT. Amino acids: CASRKPRGGYRNQPQHF.

The rearrangement joins TRBV6-1 to TRBJ1-5; the match to TRBD1 covers 7 bases. V gave up 6 bases and J gave up 3 bases; unmatched junction bases: 8. The CDR3 is made up of 15 amino acids. CDR1 and CDR2 (germline): MNHNS, SASEGT. CDR3 protein: CASSYGTDNNQPQHF. CDR3 DNA sequence: TGTGCCAGCAGCTACGGGACAGACAACAATCAGCCCCAGCATTTT.